This TCR beta chain is drawn from a study of blood T cell repertoires in COVID-19. On the study more broadly: PBMCs, B-cell-depleted T cells, or T cells were the source of the cDNA or gDNA that made up the material.

In assigning cohorts, the study relied on participant-reported clinical history. Germline trimming cut 5 bases from V and 0 bases from J; bases unmatched to any gene: 3. CDR1 is MNHEY, CDR2 SVGEGT, per germline. This CDR3 is 15 amino acids long. Repertoires were generated with immunoSEQ multiplex PCR, while TCRdb's copy carries only in-frame clones and drops some. The table records over 350,000 clones, about 83% of them present only once. This TCR was sampled from a woman in her fifties or sixties who had recovered from COVID-19. The rearrangement joins TRBV6-2 or TRBV6-3 to TRBJ2-2; 7 nucleotides agree with TRBD1. Sequenced: PBMCs or T cells enriched from blood (not recorded which). The CDR3 region has the DNA TGTGCCAGCAGTATCGGGACAGCGAACACCGGGGAGCTGTTTTTT. Its protein product is CASSIGTANTGELFF.